This T cell receptor beta chain derives from a study of blood T cell repertoires in COVID-19. Study context: T cells, B-cell-depleted T cells, or PBMCs supplied cDNA or gDNA.

In the source study's methods: Reference gene primer amplification in the assay estimated nucleated cell counts. Only in-frame clones appear in the TCRdb table, and some are missing; sequencing was by immunoSEQ multiplex PCR. That table is the source of V, J and clone size, and D and trimming were worked out from the DNA. The sample holds about 120,000 clones, about 80% seen once. The CDR3 length is 14 residues. The germline V gene encodes CDR1 SGHTA and CDR2 FQGTGA. V was cut by 4 bases and J by 3 bases, with 9 bases left in between. The clonotype was recovered from a woman aged 45-60 years with acute or convalescent COVID-19. This chain connects TRBV7-3 to TRBJ2-2; tentative D call: TRBD2 (5 bases). Sequences were obtained from peripheral blood. In nucleotides, the CDR3 is TGTGCCAGCAGCTCGGACTCTCACACCGGGGAGCTGTTTTTT. This sequence encodes CASSSDSHTGELFF.